The sequence of this TCR beta chain was determined in a study of T cell responses to AZD1222 COVID-19 vaccine (dated by TCRdb to about 2021). Describing the broader study: AZD1222 recipients whose second dose came at about 4 weeks and those whose second dose came at about 12 weeks were combined into one group, since spike-specific TCR depth and breadth did not differ between the two schedules. A total of 230 to 250 trial participants underwent TCR sequencing, of whom some 210 received two doses of AZD1222 and around 25 received two doses of the MenACWY control vaccine. Trial participants were enrolled into age subgroups of 18-55, 56-69 and 70-plus years, which contained about 150, 27 and 61 TCR-sequenced participants, respectively.

The CDR3 regions of human TCRbeta chains were analyzed by immunosequencing. As for the original processing: Repertoire TCRs were checked for matches against a reference library of SARS-CoV-2-specific TCRs that had been generated using the MIRA antigen-specificity platform. Breadth meant the fraction of unique TCRs that were SARS-CoV-2-associated, whereas depth meant the fraction of total T cells that were SARS-CoV-2-associated. Using the MIRA data, each spike-specific TCR was assigned both to the spike region to which the TCR was reactive and to a CD4 or CD8 class. Log10-transformed breadth and depth values were compared by one-way ANOVA with Sidak's multiple comparisons tests. Sourced from immuneACCESS, this table was stored by TCRdb with only in-frame sequences that have V and J called. A share of the clones is absent; for the studies checked, an unresolved V gene accounts for under half, and the remainder has no known explanation. The V and J calls and the clone size are those of that table, but D and trimming were determined from the DNA. Present in this sample are about 85,000 clones, roughly nine tenths of which were seen just once. The biggest ten clones account for about 7.7% of the sample.

The label giving this sample's time point can be read as: baseline before first vaccination. Samples from vaccinated people were obtained from the UK trials COV001 and COV002, which included a single-blind randomized controlled phase 2/3 trial of AZD1222 (ChAdOx1 nCoV-19) in healthy adults. Trial participant PBMC samples were collected at day 0 and day 28 after the second dose for TCRbeta chain sequencing. To note about this clone: Its antigen is currently not known. Base qualities are missing; no much larger clone stands one base away.

There are 17 amino acids in the CDR3, from cysteine to phenylalanine inclusive. Of the read, only the CDR3 DNA is kept; its 51 bases are in frame from base 1. CDR1 and CDR2 were assigned from the germline V gene as KGHDR and SFDVKD. Trimmed from V: 3 bases; trimmed from J: 1 base; junction bases lacking a gene match: 6. Study-wide findings and limitations: Participants were mostly white British, with more females than males. The authors suggested clonal diversity may have been underestimated. The 56-69-year group was small, and its depth increase did not reach significance, likely because of low power. After two AZD1222 doses, spike-specific TCR breadth and depth were significantly higher than at day 0 and than in MenACWY recipients. Because no samples from the day 14 peak response were available, repertoires could be characterized only after the peak T cell response. Conclusions about previously exposed vaccinees are limited because only six or seven AZD1222 recipients were SARS-CoV-2 seropositive at baseline. Reportedly, almost half of the unique spike-specific TCRs recognized epitopes lying outside the regions that are mutated in the B.1.351 and B.1.1.7 variants. CD4 TCRs associated with the vaccine covered the entire spike protein, and the dominant responses were in regions 160-218 and 743-854.

The chain joins TRBV24-1 to TRBJ1-5; 9 central nucleotides agree with TRBD1. This receptor was taken from an adult in good health. This specimen consisted of peripheral blood, obtained on day 0 of AZD1222 vaccination. The CDR3 reads CATSDRPTGGSNQPQHF. The sequenced DNA is TGTGCCACCAGTGATCGACCCACAGGGGGCAGCAATCAGCCCCAGCATTTT.